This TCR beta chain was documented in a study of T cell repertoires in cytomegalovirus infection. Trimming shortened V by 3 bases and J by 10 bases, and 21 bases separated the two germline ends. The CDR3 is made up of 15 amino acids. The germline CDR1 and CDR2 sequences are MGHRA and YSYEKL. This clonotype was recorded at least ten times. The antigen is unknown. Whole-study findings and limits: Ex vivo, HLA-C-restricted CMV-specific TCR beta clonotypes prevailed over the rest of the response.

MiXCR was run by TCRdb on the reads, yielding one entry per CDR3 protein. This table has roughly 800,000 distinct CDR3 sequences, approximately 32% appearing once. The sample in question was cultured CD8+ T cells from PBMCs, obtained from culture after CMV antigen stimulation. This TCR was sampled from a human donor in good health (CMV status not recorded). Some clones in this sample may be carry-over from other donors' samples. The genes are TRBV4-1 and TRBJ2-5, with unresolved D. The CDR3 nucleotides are TGCGCCAGCAGCCACACAGATCCCCCCACACGGGTCCAGTACTTC. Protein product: CASSHTDPPTRVQYF.